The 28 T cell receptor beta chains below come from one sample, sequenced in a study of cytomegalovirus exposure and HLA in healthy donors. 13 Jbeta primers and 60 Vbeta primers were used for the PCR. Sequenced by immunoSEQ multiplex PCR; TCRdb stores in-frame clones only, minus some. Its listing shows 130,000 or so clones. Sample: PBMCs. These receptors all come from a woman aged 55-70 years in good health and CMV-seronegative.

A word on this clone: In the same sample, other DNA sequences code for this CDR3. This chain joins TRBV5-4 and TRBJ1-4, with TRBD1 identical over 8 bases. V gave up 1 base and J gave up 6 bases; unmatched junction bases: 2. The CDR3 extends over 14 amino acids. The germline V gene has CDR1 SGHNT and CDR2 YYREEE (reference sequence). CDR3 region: CASSLQGADEKLFF. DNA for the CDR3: TGTGCCAGCAGCTTGCAGGGGGCTGATGAAAAACTGTTTTTT. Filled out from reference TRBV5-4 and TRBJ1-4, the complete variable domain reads ETGVTQSPTHLIKTRGQQVTLRCSSQSGHNTVSWYQQALGQGPQFIFQYYREEENGRGNFPPRFSGLQFPNYSSELNVNALELDDSALYLCASSLQGADEKLFFGSGTQLSVL.

CDR3: CASSATGRQFF. The CDR3 nucleotides read TGCGCCAGCAGCGCGACAGGGAGGCAGTTCTTC. The rearrangement joins TRBV5-1 to TRBJ2-1, with 7 bases identical to TRBD1. From germline, CDR1 is SGHRS and CDR2 YFSETQ. This CDR3 spans 11 amino acids. J gave up 12 bases and V 4 bases, and 4 bases lay outside the gene matches.

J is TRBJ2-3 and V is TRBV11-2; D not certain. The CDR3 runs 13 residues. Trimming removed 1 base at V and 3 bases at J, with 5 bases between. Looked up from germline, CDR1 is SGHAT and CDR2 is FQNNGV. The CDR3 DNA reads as TGTGCCAGCAGCTTAGGAGTGACAGATACGCAGTATTTT. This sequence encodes CASSLGVTDTQYF.

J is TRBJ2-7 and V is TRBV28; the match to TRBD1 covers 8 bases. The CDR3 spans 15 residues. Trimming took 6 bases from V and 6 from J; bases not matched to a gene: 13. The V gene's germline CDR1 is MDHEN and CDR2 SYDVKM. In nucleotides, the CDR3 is TGTGCCAGCAGCCCGCAGGGGGCGCCGCTCCGCGAGCAGTACTTC. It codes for CASSPQGAPLREQYF.

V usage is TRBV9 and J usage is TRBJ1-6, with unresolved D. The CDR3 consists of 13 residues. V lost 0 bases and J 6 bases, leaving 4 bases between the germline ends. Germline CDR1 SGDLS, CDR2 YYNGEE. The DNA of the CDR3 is TGTGCCAGCAGCGTAGAGCTTAATTCACCCCTCCACTTT. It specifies CASSVELNSPLHF.

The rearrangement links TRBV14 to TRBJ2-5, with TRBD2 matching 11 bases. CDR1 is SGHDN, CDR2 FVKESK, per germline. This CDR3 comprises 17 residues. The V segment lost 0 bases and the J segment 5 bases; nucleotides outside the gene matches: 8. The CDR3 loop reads CASSQEKLAGARETQYF. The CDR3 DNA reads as TGTGCCAGCAGCCAAGAGAAACTAGCGGGGGCCAGGGAGACCCAGTACTTC. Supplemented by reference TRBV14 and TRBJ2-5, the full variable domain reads EAGVTQFPSHSVIEKGQTVTLRCDPISGHDNLYWYRRVMGKEIKFLLHFVKESKQDESGMPNNRFLAERTGGTYSTLKVQPAELEDSGVYFCASSQEKLAGARETQYFGPGTRLLVL.

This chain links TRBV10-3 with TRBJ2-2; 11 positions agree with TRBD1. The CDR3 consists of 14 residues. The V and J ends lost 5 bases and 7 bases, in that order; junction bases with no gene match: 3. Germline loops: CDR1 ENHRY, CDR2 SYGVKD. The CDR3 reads CAISRDRGIGELFF. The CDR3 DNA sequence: TGTGCCATCAGTAGGGACAGGGGGATCGGGGAGCTGTTTTTT.

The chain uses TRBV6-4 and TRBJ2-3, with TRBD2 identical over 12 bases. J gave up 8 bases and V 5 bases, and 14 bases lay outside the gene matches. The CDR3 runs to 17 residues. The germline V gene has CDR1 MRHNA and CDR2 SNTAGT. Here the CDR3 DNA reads TGTGCCAGCAGTCCCTCCCCGGCTAGCGGGGGGGCGGGTACGCAGTATTTT. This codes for CASSPSPASGGAGTQYF.

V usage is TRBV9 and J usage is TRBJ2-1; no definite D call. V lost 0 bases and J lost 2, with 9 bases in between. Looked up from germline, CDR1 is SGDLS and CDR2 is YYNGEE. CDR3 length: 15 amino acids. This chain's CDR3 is CASSVELATYNEQFF. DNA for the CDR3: TGTGCCAGCAGCGTAGAATTAGCTACCTACAATGAGCAGTTCTTC.

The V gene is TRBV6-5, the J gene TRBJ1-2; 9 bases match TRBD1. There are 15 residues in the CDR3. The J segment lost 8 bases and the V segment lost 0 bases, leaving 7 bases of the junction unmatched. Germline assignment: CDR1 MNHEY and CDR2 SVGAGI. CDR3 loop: CASSYSGTGTDGYTF. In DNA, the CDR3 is TGTGCCAGCAGTTACTCGGGGACAGGGACGGACGGCTACACCTTC.

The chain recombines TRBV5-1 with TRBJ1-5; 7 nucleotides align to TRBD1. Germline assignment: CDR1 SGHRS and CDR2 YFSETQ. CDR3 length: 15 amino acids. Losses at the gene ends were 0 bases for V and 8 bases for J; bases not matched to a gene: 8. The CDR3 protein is CASSLGTGDAEPQHF. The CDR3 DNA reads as TGCGCCAGCAGCTTGGGTACAGGGGATGCAGAGCCCCAGCATTTT.

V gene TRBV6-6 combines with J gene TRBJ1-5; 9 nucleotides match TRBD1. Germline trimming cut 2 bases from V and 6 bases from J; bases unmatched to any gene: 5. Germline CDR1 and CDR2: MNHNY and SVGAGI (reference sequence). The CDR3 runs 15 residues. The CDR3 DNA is TGTGCCAGCAGTTACGGAATGACAGGGGGTCAGCCCCAGCATTTT. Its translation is CASSYGMTGGQPQHF.

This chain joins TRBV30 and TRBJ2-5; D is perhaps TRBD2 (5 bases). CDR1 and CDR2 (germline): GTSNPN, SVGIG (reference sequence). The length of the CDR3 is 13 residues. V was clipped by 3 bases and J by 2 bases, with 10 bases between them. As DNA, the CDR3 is TGTGCCTGGAGACCGGGATTACAAGAGACCCAGTACTTC. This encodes CAWRPGLQETQYF.

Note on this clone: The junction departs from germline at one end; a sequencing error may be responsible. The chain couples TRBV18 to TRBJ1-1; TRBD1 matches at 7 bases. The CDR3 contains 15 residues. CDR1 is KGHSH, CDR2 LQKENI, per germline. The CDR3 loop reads CAGSPPGQRNTEAFF. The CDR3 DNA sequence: TGTGCCGGCTCACCACCGGGACAGAGGAACACTGAAGCTTTCTTT.

CDR3 region: CASSYSNGAGTQYF. For the CDR3, the DNA is TGTGCCAGCAGTTACTCGAATGGGGCTGGGACCCAGTACTTC. The rearrangement links TRBV6-6 to TRBJ2-5, with D maybe TRBD1 (5 bases). The V and J ends lost 0 bases and 7 bases respectively, with 12 bases between them. The germline CDR1 and CDR2 sequences are MNHNY and SVGAGI (reference sequence). The CDR3 consists of 14 residues.

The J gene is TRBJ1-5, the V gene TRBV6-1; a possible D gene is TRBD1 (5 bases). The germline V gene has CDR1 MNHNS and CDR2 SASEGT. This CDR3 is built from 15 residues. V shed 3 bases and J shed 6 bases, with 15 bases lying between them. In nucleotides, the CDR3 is TGTGCCAGCAGTGAGGGTATGGGGGGGAGTCAGCCCCAGCATTTT. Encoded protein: CASSEGMGGSQPQHF.

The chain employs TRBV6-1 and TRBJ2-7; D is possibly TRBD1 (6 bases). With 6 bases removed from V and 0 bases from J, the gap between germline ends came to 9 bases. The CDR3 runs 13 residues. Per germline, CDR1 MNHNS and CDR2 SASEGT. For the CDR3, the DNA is TGTGCCAGCAGCAAACAGGGCTCCTACGAGCAGTACTTC. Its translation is CASSKQGSYEQYF.

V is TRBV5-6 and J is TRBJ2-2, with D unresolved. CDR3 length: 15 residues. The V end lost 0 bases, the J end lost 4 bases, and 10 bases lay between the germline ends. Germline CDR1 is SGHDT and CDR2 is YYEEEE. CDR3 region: CASSLGGAFTGELFF. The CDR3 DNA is TGTGCCAGCAGCTTGGGTGGAGCCTTCACCGGGGAGCTGTTTTTT. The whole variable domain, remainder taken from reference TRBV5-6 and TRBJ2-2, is DAGVTQSPTHLIKTRGQQVTLRCSPKSGHDTVSWYQQALGQGPQFIFQYYEEEERQRGNFPDRFSGHQFPNYSSELNVNALLLGDSALYLCASSLGGAFTGELFFGEGSRLTVL.

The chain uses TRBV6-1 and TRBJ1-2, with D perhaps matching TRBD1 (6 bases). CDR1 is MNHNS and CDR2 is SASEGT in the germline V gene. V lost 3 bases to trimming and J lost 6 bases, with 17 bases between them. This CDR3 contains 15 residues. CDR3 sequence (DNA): TGTGCCAGCAGTGATTCAGGGGAAGCGAGACATGGCTACACCTTC. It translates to CASSDSGEARHGYTF.

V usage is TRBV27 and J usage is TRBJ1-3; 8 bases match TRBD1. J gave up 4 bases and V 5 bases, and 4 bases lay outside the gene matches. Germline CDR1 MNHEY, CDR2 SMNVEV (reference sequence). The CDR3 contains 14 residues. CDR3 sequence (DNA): TGTGCCAGCAGTCCAGGGGGCTACGGAAACACCATATATTTT. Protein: CASSPGGYGNTIYF.

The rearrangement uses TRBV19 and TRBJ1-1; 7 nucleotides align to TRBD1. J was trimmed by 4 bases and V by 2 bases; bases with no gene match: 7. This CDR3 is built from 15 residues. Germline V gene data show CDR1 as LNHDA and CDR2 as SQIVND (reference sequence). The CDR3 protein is CASSIIPGGGTEAFF. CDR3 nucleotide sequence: TGTGCCAGTAGTATAATTCCAGGGGGAGGCACTGAAGCTTTCTTT.

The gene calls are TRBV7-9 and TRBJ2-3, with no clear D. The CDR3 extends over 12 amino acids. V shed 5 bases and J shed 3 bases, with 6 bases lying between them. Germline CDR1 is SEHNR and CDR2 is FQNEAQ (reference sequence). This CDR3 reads CASSPNTDTQYF. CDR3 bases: TGTGCCAGCAGCCCAAATACAGATACGCAGTATTTT.

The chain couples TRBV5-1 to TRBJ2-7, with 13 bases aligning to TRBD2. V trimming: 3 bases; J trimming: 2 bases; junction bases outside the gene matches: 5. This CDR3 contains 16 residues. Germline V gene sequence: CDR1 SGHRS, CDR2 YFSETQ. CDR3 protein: CASSSPGTSGAYEQYF. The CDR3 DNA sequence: TGCGCCAGCAGCTCCCCCGGGACTAGCGGGGCCTACGAGCAGTACTTC.

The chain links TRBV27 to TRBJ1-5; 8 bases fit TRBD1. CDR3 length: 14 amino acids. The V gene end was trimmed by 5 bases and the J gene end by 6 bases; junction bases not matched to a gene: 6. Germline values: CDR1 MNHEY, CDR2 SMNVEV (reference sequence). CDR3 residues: CASSPDRGGQPQHF. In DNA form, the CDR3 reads TGTGCCAGCAGTCCTGACAGGGGCGGTCAGCCCCAGCATTTT.

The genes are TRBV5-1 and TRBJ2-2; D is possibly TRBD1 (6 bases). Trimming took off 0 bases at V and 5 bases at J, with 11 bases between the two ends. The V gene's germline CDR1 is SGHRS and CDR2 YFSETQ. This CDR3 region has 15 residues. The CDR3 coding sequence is TGCGCCAGCAGCTTGGAGGGGGTTGAAACCGGGGAGCTGTTTTTT. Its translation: CASSLEGVETGELFF.

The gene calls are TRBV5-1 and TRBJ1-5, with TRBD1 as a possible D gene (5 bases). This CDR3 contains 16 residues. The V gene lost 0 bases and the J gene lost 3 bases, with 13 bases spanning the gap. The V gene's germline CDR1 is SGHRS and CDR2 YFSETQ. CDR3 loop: CASSLGAGPSNQPQHF. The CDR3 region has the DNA TGCGCCAGCAGCTTGGGGGCAGGGCCCTCCAATCAGCCCCAGCATTTT.

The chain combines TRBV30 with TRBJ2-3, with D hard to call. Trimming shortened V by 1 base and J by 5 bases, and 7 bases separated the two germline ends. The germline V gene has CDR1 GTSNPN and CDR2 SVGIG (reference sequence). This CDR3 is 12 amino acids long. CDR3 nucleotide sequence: TGTGCCTGGAGTGGGAGCGTAGATACGCAGTATTTT. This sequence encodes CAWSGSVDTQYF.

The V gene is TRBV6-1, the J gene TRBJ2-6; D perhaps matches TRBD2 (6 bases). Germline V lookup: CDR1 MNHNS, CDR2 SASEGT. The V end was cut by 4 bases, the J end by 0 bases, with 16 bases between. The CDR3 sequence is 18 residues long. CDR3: CASSGRQGGSSGANVLTF. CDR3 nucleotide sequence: TGTGCCAGCAGTGGTCGCCAGGGAGGTTCCTCTGGGGCCAACGTCCTGACTTTC.